Following are 13 T cell receptor beta chains from one sample sequenced in a study of T cells after yellow fever vaccination. MiXCR was run by TCRdb on the 5' RACE reads, yielding one entry per CDR3 protein. The profile shows some 340,000 distinct CDR3 sequences, roughly 10% of them singletons. The sample consisted of CD4+ T cells sorted from PBMCs, taken 45 days after the yellow fever booster vaccination. These TCRs come from a man aged 18 to 29 who received the YFV17D yellow fever vaccine.

V gene TRBV14 combines with J gene TRBJ2-3, with TRBD2 matching over 8 bases. The CDR3 is 13 residues long. J was trimmed by 11 bases and V by 0 bases; bases with no gene match: 4. Germline loops: CDR1 SGHDN, CDR2 FVKESK. The CDR3 reads CASSQDPAGGQYF. DNA of the CDR3: TGTGCCAGCAGCCAAGATCCCGCGGGGGGGCAGTATTTT.

J is TRBJ2-1 and V is TRBV24-1; D is unclear. Trimming left V 1 base short and J 5 bases short, with 11 bases between. CDR3 length: 15 residues. The germline V gene encodes CDR1 KGHDR and CDR2 SFDVKD. The CDR3 loop reads CATSDFGRGDNEQFF. In nucleotides, the CDR3 is TGTGCCACCAGTGATTTCGGACGCGGTGACAATGAGCAGTTCTTC.

This clonotype was observed at least ten times. The chain is built from TRBV12-3 or TRBV12-4 and TRBJ2-5; no clear D gene. The CDR3 is 13 residues long. With 2 bases removed from V and 1 base from J, the gap between germline ends came to 5 bases. CDR3 residues: CASSLLVQETQYF. CDR3 DNA sequence: TGTGCCAGCAGTTTATTGGTCCAAGAGACCCAGTACTTC.

This clonotype was observed a few times. This chain connects TRBV7-2 to TRBJ2-5, with D possibly TRBD1 on 6 matching bases. V shed 1 base and J shed 4 bases, with 16 bases lying between them. The CDR3 runs to 16 residues. Looked up from germline, CDR1 is SGHTA and CDR2 is FQGNSA. CDR3: CASSLVGAGNGETQYF. The CDR3 nucleotides read TGTGCCAGCAGCTTAGTGGGGGCAGGGAATGGAGAGACCCAGTACTTC.

V and J are TRBV5-1 and TRBJ2-1, with 7 nucleotides matching TRBD1. Germline CDR1 is SGHRS and CDR2 is YFSETQ. The CDR3 has 13 residues. J was trimmed by 6 bases and V by 3 bases; bases with no gene match: 3. The CDR3 bases are TGCGCCAGCAGCTGGGACAGAGGCAATGAGCAGTTCTTC. Amino acid sequence: CASSWDRGNEQFF.

The chain carries TRBV6-2 or TRBV6-3 and TRBJ2-7; tentatively, D is TRBD2 (5 bases). V lost 6 bases, J lost 7 bases, and 25 bases lay in between. The CDR3 length is 16 residues. Looked up from germline, CDR1 is MNHEY and CDR2 is SVGEGT. CDR3 bases: TGTGCCAGCAGGCCCCCCCGAAGACCCCTCGGGGTTGAGCAGTACTTC. Translation gives CASRPPRRPLGVEQYF.

A few counts support this clonotype. With a much larger clone just one base away, this may be a read error. The chain carries TRBV12-3 or TRBV12-4 and TRBJ1-1; D not resolved. V lost 6 bases and J 1 base, leaving 9 bases between the germline ends. The CDR3 has 13 amino acids. Here the CDR3 reads CASSRARNTEAFF. The CDR3 DNA sequence: TGTGCCAGCAGCCGAGCCAGGAACACTGAAGCTTTCTTT.

This clonotype turned up a few times. The rearrangement joins TRBV20-1 to TRBJ2-5; tentatively, D is TRBD1 or TRBD2 (5 bases each). The V gene lost 6 bases and the J gene lost 2 bases, with 16 bases spanning the gap. The CDR3 loop spans 14 amino acids. The germline V gene encodes CDR1 DFQATT and CDR2 SNEGSKA (reference sequence). The chain's CDR3 is CSAIRVGDQETQYF. CDR3 nucleotide sequence: TGCAGTGCCATTAGAGTGGGGGATCAAGAGACCCAGTACTTC.

This clonotype was recorded a few times. The chain employs TRBV7-2 and TRBJ1-3; no reliable D call. Between the trimmed V and J ends, which lost 1 base and 2 bases, there was a span of 6 bases. This CDR3 contains 14 residues. The V gene's germline CDR1 is SGHTA and CDR2 FQGNSA. DNA for the CDR3: TGTGCCAGCAGCTTAGGCAGTCCTGGAAACACCATATATTTT. It yields the protein CASSLGSPGNTIYF.

V and J are TRBV9 and TRBJ1-5; 9 bases are shared with TRBD1. V shed 3 bases, J shed 6 bases, and the junction held 4 bases outside the gene matches. Per the germline V gene, CDR1 is SGDLS and CDR2 is YYNGEE. This CDR3 has 14 amino acids. The CDR3 nucleotides are TGTGCCAGCAGCGAGGGACAGGGATTTCAGCCCCAGCATTTT. Amino acids: CASSEGQGFQPQHF.

A few counts support this clonotype. The chain carries TRBV11-2 and TRBJ2-7, with 11 bases aligning to TRBD2. Trimming at V came to 4 bases and at J to 4 bases, leaving 9 bases not matched to a gene. Looked up from germline, CDR1 is SGHAT and CDR2 is FQNNGV. The length of the CDR3 is 16 residues. CDR3 loop: CASSSLTSGAWYEQYV. The CDR3 DNA reads as TGTGCCAGCAGCTCCTTGACTAGCGGGGCTTGGTACGAGCAGTACGTC.

This sequence joins TRBV4-2 and TRBJ1-4; weak D call: TRBD1 (6 bases). CDR1 and CDR2 (germline): LGHNA, YNFKEQ. V was pared by 0 bases and J by 5 bases, with 25 bases between. CDR3 length: 20 amino acids. The CDR3 here is CASSQDPHRGGRIGNEKLFF. The CDR3 DNA reads as TGTGCCAGCAGCCAAGACCCCCACAGAGGGGGTAGGATCGGGAATGAAAAACTGTTTTTT.

There are many counts of this clonotype. This chain links TRBV6-6 with TRBJ2-2; D is possibly TRBD1 (5 bases). The V end lost 5 bases, the J end lost 4 bases, and 14 bases lay between the germline ends. This CDR3 has 15 amino acids. CDR1 is MNHNY, CDR2 SVGAGI, per germline (reference sequence). The CDR3 sequence: CASSQGDVGTGELFF. CDR3 DNA sequence: TGTGCCAGCAGTCAGGGTGATGTCGGCACCGGGGAGCTGTTTTTT.